The present TCR beta chain was sequenced within a study of blood T cell repertoires in COVID-19. The method was immunoSEQ multiplex PCR; TCRdb's version includes in-frame clones alone and lacks a portion of them. Of about 190,000 clones listed, about 88% are singletons. Germline lookup yields CDR1 SGHRS and CDR2 YFSETQ. After removal of 4 bases from V and 0 bases from J, the junction contained 9 bases not matched to a gene. This CDR3 is built from 16 residues. The sample comprised peripheral blood. The chain has TRBV5-1 and TRBJ2-7, with 8 bases that match TRBD1. The TCR was taken from a human donor in a cohort sampled during active COVID-19. In DNA, the CDR3 is TGCGCCAGCAGCCGTGGGACAGGCGATATCTCCTACGAGCAGTACTTC. Translating it yields CASSRGTGDISYEQYF.